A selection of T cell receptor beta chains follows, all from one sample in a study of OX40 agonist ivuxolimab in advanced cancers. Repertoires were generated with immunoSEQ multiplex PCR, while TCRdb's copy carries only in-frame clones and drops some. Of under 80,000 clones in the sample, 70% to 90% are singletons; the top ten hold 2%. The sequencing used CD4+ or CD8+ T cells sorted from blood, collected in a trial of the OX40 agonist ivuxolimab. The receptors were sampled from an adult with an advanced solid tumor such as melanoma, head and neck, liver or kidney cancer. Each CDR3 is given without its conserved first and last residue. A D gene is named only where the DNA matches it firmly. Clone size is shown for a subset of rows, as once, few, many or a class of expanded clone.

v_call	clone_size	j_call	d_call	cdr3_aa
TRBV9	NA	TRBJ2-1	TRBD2	ASRPIGLADHKNNEQF
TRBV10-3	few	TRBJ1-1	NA	AISLTENTEAF
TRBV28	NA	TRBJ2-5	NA	AILQGRGETQY
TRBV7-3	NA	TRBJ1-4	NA	ASSPGSGEKLF
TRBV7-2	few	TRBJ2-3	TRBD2	ASSIGTSGGAWDTQY
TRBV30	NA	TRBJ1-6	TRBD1	AWNGRGGAWVYNSPLH
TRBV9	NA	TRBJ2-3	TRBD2	ASSVAPSGGVYTQY
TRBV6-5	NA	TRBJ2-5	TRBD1	ASSQTGGGETQY
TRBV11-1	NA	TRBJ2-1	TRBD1	ASSFDRGAYNEQF
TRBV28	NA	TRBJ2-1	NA	ASSIPSGEQF
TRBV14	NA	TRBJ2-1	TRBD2	ASSHDRTSGGSRYNEQF
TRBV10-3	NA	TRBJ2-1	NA	AILGSYNEQF
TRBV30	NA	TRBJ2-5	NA	AWSEGDYQETQY
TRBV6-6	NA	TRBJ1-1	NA	ASTPGTEAF
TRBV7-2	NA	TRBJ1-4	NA	ASSPGINEKLF
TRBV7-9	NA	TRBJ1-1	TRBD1	ASSNRDSTEAF
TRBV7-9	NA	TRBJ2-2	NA	ASSRYSQGRTGELF